The source of this T cell receptor (beta chain) is a study of beta chain features in type 1 diabetes. Germline loops: CDR1 SGHDN, CDR2 FVKESK. The CDR3 contains 12 residues. Trimming pared 0 bases from V and 7 bases from J, leaving 6 bases between. All of the isolated RNA was reverse transcribed, so expressed TCRB transcripts were sequenced. The method was immunoSEQ multiplex PCR; TCRdb's version includes in-frame clones alone and lacks a portion of them. The repertoire consists of about 270,000 clones, with 14% occurring once and the leading ten covering roughly 0.028%. To note about this clone: Other DNA sequences in this specimen translate into the identical CDR3.

V gene TRBV14 combines with J gene TRBJ1-2; D not certain. The sequenced material came from naive CD4+ T cells from blood. The sequence was collected from a woman in her thirties or forties in good health. The CDR3 loop is CASSQDRRGYTF. The CDR3 region has the DNA TGTGCCAGCAGCCAAGACAGGCGTGGCTACACCTTC.